These 28 T cell receptor beta chains were sequenced from one sample in a study of control samples from healthy donors and cancer patients (dated by TCRdb to 2020 to 2021). Libraries were prepared through the immunoSEQ multiplex PCR assay. In TCRdb, the immuneACCESS table is reduced to in-frame sequences with V and J assigned. These tables do not hold every clone; where another copy was compared, an unresolved V gene accounts for under half, and the others remain unexplained. Counted in this sample were around 51,000 clones; more than 70% of them appeared once. The ten largest account for almost 40% of the sample. The sequenced material came from PBMCs. These receptors were collected from a man in his forties or fifties with head and neck cancer.

The DNA for the CDR3 is TGTGCCTGGAGTTCGGACTCCTACGAGCAGTACTTC. Translated, it gives CAWSSDSYEQYF. The chain links TRBV30 to TRBJ2-7; unclear D gene. This CDR3 is built from 12 residues. Germline CDR1 reads GTSNPN; CDR2 reads SVGIG (reference sequence). The ends were cut back, 2 bases at V and 0 bases at J, with 5 bases in the middle.

V gene TRBV15 combines with J gene TRBJ1-4; D gene unclear. CDR1 and CDR2 (germline): LNHNV, YYDKDF (reference sequence). The V and J ends lost 0 bases and 3 bases respectively, with 11 bases between them. The CDR3 is made up of 16 amino acids. The CDR3 coding sequence is TGTGCCACCAGCAGAGATCCCGGCAGCCCTAATGAAAAACTGTTTTTT. Translating gives CATSRDPGSPNEKLFF.

The rearrangement links TRBV4-3 to TRBJ1-1; 8 nucleotides line up with TRBD1. Germline V CDR1 and CDR2: LGHNA, YSLEER. This CDR3 has 15 amino acids. V was pared by 2 bases and J by 3 bases, with 5 bases of the junction left unmatched. The DNA for the CDR3 is TGCGCCAGCAGCCAATTAGGGACAGGTGACACTGAAGCTTTCTTT. Its protein product is CASSQLGTGDTEAFF.

The genes are TRBV4-2 and TRBJ2-1; D tentatively fits TRBD1 or TRBD2 (7 bases each). This CDR3 spans 17 amino acids. Trimming stripped 4 bases from V and 3 bases from J, with 19 bases between. CDR1 is LGHNA and CDR2 is YNFKEQ in the germline V gene. The CDR3 here is CASSPGGGRNLYNEQFF. The CDR3 bases are TGTGCCAGCAGCCCAGGGGGGGGGCGGAACCTCTACAATGAGCAGTTCTTC.

This clone has only a few counts. This sequence joins TRBV3-1 (or the pseudogene TRBV3-2) and TRBJ1-6; no reliable D call. The germline gives CDR1 LGHDT, CDR2 YNNKEL (reference sequence). Trimming took 4 bases from V and 7 from J, leaving 14 bases between them. The CDR3 covers 15 residues. CDR3 sequence (DNA): TGTGCCAGCAGCCGTTTCGGGGAGGAGAATTCACCCCTCCACTTT. Encoded protein: CASSRFGEENSPLHF.

This clone appeared a single time. This chain uses TRBV29-1 with TRBJ2-5; TRBD2 matches at 9 bases. The J segment lost 1 base and the V segment lost 4 bases, leaving 4 bases of the junction unmatched. CDR1 and CDR2 (germline): SQVTM, ANQGSEA. The CDR3 loop spans 14 amino acids. CDR3 bases: TGCAGCGTTGGCCCGCGGGGGGGCCAAGAGACCCAGTACTTC. It translates to CSVGPRGGQETQYF.

Only a few counts were recorded for this clone. The chain recombines TRBV4-3 with TRBJ2-7; D perhaps matches TRBD2 (7 bases). Trimming removed 0 bases from V and 2 bases from J, with 11 bases in between. The germline V gene encodes CDR1 LGHNA and CDR2 YSLEER. CDR3 length: 15 amino acids. The CDR3 coding sequence is TGCGCCAGCAGCCAAGATAGGGAGGGGGCCTACGAGCAGTACTTC. It translates to CASSQDREGAYEQYF.

The CDR3 loop reads CASSFRQGSYNEQFF. CDR3 in DNA: TGTGCCAGCAGTTTTAGACAGGGCTCCTACAATGAGCAGTTCTTC. V is TRBV6-5 and J is TRBJ2-1, with 7 nucleotides matching TRBD1. There are 15 residues in the CDR3. Trimming removed 4 bases from V and 0 bases from J; junction bases left unmatched: 3. Germline values: CDR1 MNHEY, CDR2 SVGAGI.

The V call is TRBV21-1, the J call TRBJ2-5; the D segment call TRBD1 is taken from the table without a DNA check. TRBV21-1 is listed as a pseudogene. CDR3 length: 16 amino acids. CDR3 nucleotides: TGTGCCAGCAGCAAATCCCAGGGGGAGGTTGGGGAGACCCAGTACTTC. It translates to CASSKSQGEVGETQYF.

V usage is TRBV7-8 and J usage is TRBJ2-1, with 11 bases fitting TRBD1. Per germline, CDR1 SGHVS and CDR2 FQNEAQ. The CDR3 consists of 15 residues. V shed 5 bases, J shed 6 bases, and the junction held 6 bases outside the gene matches. CDR3 DNA sequence: TGTGCCAGCAGCCCGCCCGGGACAGGGGGCAATGAGCAGTTCTTC. Amino acids: CASSPPGTGGNEQFF.

The chain employs TRBV29-1 and TRBJ2-7; 12 bases match TRBD2. CDR3 length equals 14 residues. The germline V gene encodes CDR1 SQVTM and CDR2 ANQGSEA. With 4 bases clipped from V and 4 bases from J, the junction kept 5 bases outside the gene matches. The CDR3: CSVGGLAGGYEQYF. The CDR3 DNA reads TGCAGCGTTGGAGGTCTAGCGGGAGGGTACGAGCAGTACTTC.

This clone has just a few counts. The chain couples TRBV4-2 to TRBJ1-2; 7 bases fit TRBD1. Germline V gene sequence: CDR1 LGHNA, CDR2 YNFKEQ. The CDR3 covers 17 residues. With 1 base clipped from V and 4 bases from J, the junction kept 12 bases outside the gene matches. The DNA for the CDR3 is TGTGCCAGCAGCCAAGTAATTAGGGGGCGCTTGGGCTATGGCTACACCTTC. This translates into CASSQVIRGRLGYGYTF.

The rearrangement links TRBV19 to TRBJ2-5; 7 bases align to TRBD2. The CDR3 consists of 14 residues. Germline V lookup: CDR1 LNHDA, CDR2 SQIVND (reference sequence). V shed 3 bases, J shed 2 bases, and the junction held 3 bases outside the gene matches. The CDR3 is CASSIGGGQETQYF. CDR3 in DNA: TGTGCCAGTAGTATTGGCGGGGGACAAGAGACCCAGTACTTC.

Here the CDR3 DNA reads TGCGCCAGCATGGGTCAAGCGGGGGGCCGGAGGGAGACCCAGTACTTC. The encoded protein is CASMGQAGGRRETQYF. J is TRBJ2-5 and V is TRBV10-2; TRBD2 aligns across 9 bases. The CDR3 has 16 residues. V was clipped by 7 bases and J by 5 bases; unmatched bases: 14. Germline CDR1 reads WSHSY; CDR2 reads SAAADI.

V is TRBV4-1 and J is TRBJ1-1; 8 bases align to TRBD1. The CDR3 extends over 14 amino acids. CDR1 and CDR2 from the germline V gene are MGHRA and YSYEKL. V was pared by 3 bases and J by 9 bases, with 9 bases of the junction left unmatched. CDR3 sequence reads: CASSQERQGRQAFF. In DNA form, the CDR3 reads TGCGCCAGCAGCCAGGAGCGACAGGGGCGTCAAGCTTTCTTT.

This clone was recorded once. V gene TRBV19 combines with J gene TRBJ1-1; 9 positions match TRBD1. The CDR3 extends over 16 amino acids. In germline, CDR1 is LNHDA, CDR2 SQIVND (reference sequence). The trim removed 2 bases at V and 5 bases at J, leaving 9 bases unmatched. This CDR3 reads CASSIRSGTGKTEAFF. DNA for the CDR3: TGTGCCAGTAGTATAAGATCCGGGACAGGGAAAACTGAAGCTTTCTTT.

The chain is built from TRBV6-1 and TRBJ2-1; 8 bases agree with TRBD2. The CDR3 loop spans 14 amino acids. The V gene's germline CDR1 is MNHNS and CDR2 SASEGT. The V and J ends lost 3 bases and 3 bases, in that order; junction bases with no gene match: 1. The CDR3 DNA reads TGTGCCAGCAGTGATAGCGGGATCTACAATGAGCAGTTCTTC. Protein product: CASSDSGIYNEQFF.

In this sample, this clone turned up once. V usage is TRBV29-1 and J usage is TRBJ2-1, with 7 positions matching TRBD2. The CDR3 is 13 residues long. The J segment lost 9 bases and the V segment lost 2 bases, leaving 7 bases of the junction unmatched. Germline CDR1 is SQVTM and CDR2 is ANQGSEA. CDR3 coding DNA: TGCAGCGTTGAAATAGGCGGGAGAGGTGAGCAGTTCTTC. Translated: CSVEIGGRGEQFF.

The genes are TRBV11-3 and TRBJ2-1; the match to TRBD2 covers 12 bases. V lost 0 bases and J lost 4; bases outside the gene matches: 4. Germline CDR1 is SGHNT and CDR2 is YENEEA. The CDR3 contains 17 residues. As DNA, the CDR3 is TGTGCCAGCAGCTTAGAGTTAACTAGCGGGGGGTACAATGAGCAGTTCTTC. Protein sequence: CASSLELTSGGYNEQFF.

This chain links TRBV19 with TRBJ2-7; D unresolved. CDR3 length: 13 residues. Germline CDR1 and CDR2: LNHDA and SQIVND (reference sequence). The V end lost 4 bases, the J end lost 5 bases, and 12 bases lay between the germline ends. The CDR3 nucleotides are TGTGCCAGTAGTAACTTCGGACGGGACGAGCAGTACTTC. It translates to CASSNFGRDEQYF.

V is TRBV7-9 and J is TRBJ2-7; D not certain. CDR1 and CDR2 (germline): SEHNR, FQNEAQ (reference sequence). V lost 1 base and J 3 bases, leaving 10 bases between the germline ends. The CDR3 runs 14 residues. CDR3 sequence reads: CASSLVGADYEQYF. DNA for the CDR3: TGTGCCAGCAGCTTAGTGGGTGCAGACTACGAGCAGTACTTC.

This rearrangement joins TRBV5-4 to TRBJ2-1; 12 bases align to TRBD2. Germline assignment: CDR1 SGHNT and CDR2 YYREEE (reference sequence). The CDR3 covers 17 residues. V lost 2 bases to trimming and J lost 2 bases; unmatched junction nucleotides: 5. The CDR3 DNA is TGTGCCAGCAGCTTCCCTAGCGGGAGGGGGACCTACAATGAGCAGTTCTTC. Translating gives CASSFPSGRGTYNEQFF.

This chain links TRBV5-1 with TRBJ2-3; either TRBD1 or TRBD2 may supply D (5 bases each). Trimming removed 0 bases from V and 1 base from J, with 12 bases in between. The V gene's germline CDR1 is SGHRS and CDR2 YFSETQ. This CDR3 has 16 amino acids. The CDR3 nucleotides are TGCGCCAGCAGCTTGGTACGGGACGCGGGCACAGATACGCAGTATTTT. Translated: CASSLVRDAGTDTQYF. Based on the CDR3 plus reference TRBV5-1 and TRBJ2-3, the full variable domain is KAGVTQTPRYLIKTRGQQVTLSCSPISGHRSVSWYQQTPGQGLQFLFEYFSETQRNKGNFPGRFSGRQFSNSRSEMNVSTLELGDSALYLCASSLVRDAGTDTQYFGPGTRLTVL.

This clone was counted only a few times. The J gene is TRBJ2-2, the V gene TRBV7-9, with D uncertain. The germline V gene encodes CDR1 SEHNR and CDR2 FQNEAQ (reference sequence). Trimming removed 4 bases from V and 4 bases from J, with 13 bases in between. This CDR3 region has 15 residues. CDR3 DNA sequence: TGTGCCAGCAGCTGGCGACTCGTGGGCACCGGGGAGCTGTTTTTT. Protein sequence: CASSWRLVGTGELFF.

The chain carries TRBV7-2 and TRBJ1-4; D is perhaps TRBD1 (6 bases). The V gene lost 5 bases and the J gene lost 5 bases, with 12 bases spanning the gap. This CDR3 has 14 residues. From germline, CDR1 is SGHTA and CDR2 FQGNSA. CDR3 bases: TGTGCCAGCAGCCCCGGAACAGGGAATGAAAAACTGTTTTTT. Encoded protein: CASSPGTGNEKLFF.

The chain recombines TRBV4-1 with TRBJ2-1; D possibly matches TRBD1 or TRBD2 (5 bases each). Germline V gene sequence: CDR1 MGHRA, CDR2 YSYEKL. V lost 3 bases to trimming and J lost 4 bases, with 10 bases between them. The CDR3 consists of 14 residues. CDR3 DNA sequence: TGCGCCAGCAGCCAGGGGGACGGATACAATGAGCAGTTCTTC. Its translation: CASSQGDGYNEQFF.

J is TRBJ2-7 and V is TRBV2; tentative D call: TRBD1 (5 bases). The germline CDR1 and CDR2 sequences are SNHLY and FYNNEI. With 6 bases removed from V and 2 bases from J, the gap between germline ends came to 8 bases. The CDR3 contains 12 residues. DNA for the CDR3: TGTGCCAGCAGGGACATTCCCTACGAGCAGTACTTC. Encoded protein: CASRDIPYEQYF.

V usage is TRBV7-3 and J usage is TRBJ2-7; D possibly corresponds to TRBD1 (5 bases). Germline-derived CDR1 and CDR2 are SGHTA and FQGTGA. V lost 0 bases to trimming and J lost 4 bases, with 7 bases between them. This CDR3 region has 13 residues. CDR3 nucleotide sequence: TGTGCCAGCAGCTTAACGTCAGGGTACGAGCAGTACTTC. Its protein is CASSLTSGYEQYF.